The T cell receptor (beta chain) described here comes from a study of T cell responses to AZD1222 COVID-19 vaccine. On the study more broadly: Doses given second, at about 4 or about 12 weeks, were pooled. Study outcomes and limitations: Clonal diversity may have been underestimated, and the donors were mostly white British, with more females than males. Baseline seropositivity characterized only 5 to 7 AZD1222 recipients. Of spike-specific TCRs, nearly half reportedly target regions left unmutated in variants.

The CDR3 runs 13 residues. The V segment lost 6 bases and the J segment 3 bases; nucleotides outside the gene matches: 5. CDR1 and CDR2 (germline): SGHRS, YFSETQ. TCRdb keeps only in-frame clones here, not all; method: immunoSEQ multiplex PCR. The repertoire includes roughly 98,000 clones, around 94% of them detected once, and about 12% sits in the top ten. As to this clone: As yet, its antigen is unknown.

This specimen was peripheral blood, taken on day 0 of AZD1222 vaccination. The rearrangement links TRBV5-1 to TRBJ2-5; 7 bases align to TRBD1. The TCR sequence derives from an adult in good health. The CDR3, as DNA: TGCGCCAGCACCGTAACAGGGGAAGAGACCCAGTACTTC. Protein product: CASTVTGEETQYF.